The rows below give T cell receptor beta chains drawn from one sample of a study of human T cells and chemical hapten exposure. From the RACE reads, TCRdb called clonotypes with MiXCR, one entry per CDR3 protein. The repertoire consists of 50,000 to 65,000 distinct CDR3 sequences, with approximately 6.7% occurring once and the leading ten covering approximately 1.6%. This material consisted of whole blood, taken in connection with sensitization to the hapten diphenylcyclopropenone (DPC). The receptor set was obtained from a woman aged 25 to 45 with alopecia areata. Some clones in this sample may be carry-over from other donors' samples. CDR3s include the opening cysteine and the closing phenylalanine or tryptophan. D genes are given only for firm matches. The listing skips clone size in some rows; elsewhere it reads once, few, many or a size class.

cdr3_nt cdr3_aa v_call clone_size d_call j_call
TGCAGTGCCGTGGACAATGAGCAGTTCTTC CSAVDNEQFF TRBV20-1 many . TRBJ2-1
TGTGCCAGCAGCATAAAGGGACGGTGCTCCTACGAGCAGTACTTC CASSIKGRCSYEQYF TRBV21-1 many . TRBJ2-7
TGTGCCAGCAGTGAAGGAGCGGGTTTCACAGATACGCAGTATTTT CASSEGAGFTDTQYF TRBV2 many . TRBJ2-3
TGTGCCAGCAGACTCGACAGCACGTATCAGCCCCAGCATTTT CASRLDSTYQPQHF TRBV6-5 many . TRBJ1-5
TGTGCCATCAGACAGAACTACGAGCAGTACTTC CAIRQNYEQYF TRBV10-3 many . TRBJ2-7
TGTGCCTGGAGTGTAAGGACAGCTTTCTTCGACGAGCAGTACTTC CAWSVRTAFFDEQYF TRBV30 many . TRBJ2-7
TGCGCCAGCAGCTTGGGTCCGGGCACCGGGGAGCTGTTTTTT CASSLGPGTGELFF TRBV5-1 . . TRBJ2-2
TGTGCCAGCAGCTTAGCCGACAGGGGAACCACTGAAGCTTTCTTT CASSLADRGTTEAFF TRBV7-9 many TRBD1 TRBJ1-1
TGTGCCTGGGGGGGGACAGGGGACTACGAGCAGTACTTC CAWGGTGDYEQYF TRBV30 many TRBD1 TRBJ2-7
TGTGCCAGCAGCCTGGTCGTCACTGAAGCTTTCTTT CASSLVVTEAFF TRBV7-9 many . TRBJ1-1
TGTGCCAGCAGTATGGGACAGGGGCACTCCTACGAGCAGTACTTC CASSMGQGHSYEQYF TRBV12-3/TRBV12-4 many TRBD1 TRBJ2-7
TGTGCCCCGGAGACACTGGCGGAAGAAAAACTGTTTTTT CAPETLAEEKLFF TRBV21-1 . . TRBJ1-4
TGTGCCAGCAGACCCGGACTAGCTATCGTAGATACGCAGTATTTT CASRPGLAIVDTQYF TRBV27 many TRBD2 TRBJ2-3
TGCAGCGCACCGGGACAGGGATTCTCTGAAGCTTTCTTT CSAPGQGFSEAFF TRBV29-1 many TRBD1 TRBJ1-1
TGTGCCAGCAGCCCGGGACAGGGGGAAATCTACACCTTC CASSPGQGEIYTF TRBV3-1 . TRBD1 TRBJ1-2
TGCAGCGTTAAGAGAGACCGGGTCAGCGAGCAGTACTTC CSVKRDRVSEQYF TRBV29-1 few . TRBJ2-7
TGTGCCAGCAGCGTGGGACTCATGAACACCGGGGAGCTGTTTTTT CASSVGLMNTGELFF TRBV11-3 many . TRBJ2-2
TGTGCCACCAGTGATTTTGGGACAGGTACGAGAGATAGCAATCAGCCCCAGCATTTT CATSDFGTGTRDSNQPQHF TRBV24-1 few TRBD1 TRBJ1-5
TGTGCCAGCAGTGAACGGCAGGGGACGGGAAAACTGTTTTTT CASSERQGTGKLFF TRBV2 few . TRBJ1-4
TGTGCCAGCAGTGACTTTGCGGGGGGATCCACAGATACGCAGTATTTT CASSDFAGGSTDTQYF TRBV6-4 many TRBD2 TRBJ2-3
TGTGCCAGCAGCCAAGACTTACTAGCGGGGGGGCGGCGTGAGCAGTTCTTC CASSQDLLAGGRREQFF TRBV14 few TRBD2 TRBJ2-1
TGCAGTGCTATTTGGGCGGGGGGCTCAGATACGCAGTATTTT CSAIWAGGSDTQYF TRBV20-1 many TRBD2 TRBJ2-3
TGTGCCTGGAGCCGGGACAAAACCTACGAGCAGTACTTC CAWSRDKTYEQYF TRBV30 . . TRBJ2-7
TGTGCCAGCAGCCAGTGGGAGGAGCAGTTCTTC CASSQWEEQFF TRBV12-3/TRBV12-4 many . TRBJ2-1
TGTGCCAGCAGCTTATCAGGGACCTATGGCTACACCTTC CASSLSGTYGYTF TRBV7-3 . . TRBJ1-2
TGTGCCAGCAGTTCTGCGGGGGGGGTCACCGGGGAGCTGTTTTTT CASSSAGGVTGELFF TRBV6-5 many TRBD2 TRBJ2-2
TGCAGTACTATTTCCGGGACAGGTGGTTGGGAGCAGTTCTTC CSTISGTGGWEQFF TRBV20-1 few TRBD1 TRBJ2-1
TGTGCCATCAGTGTGAGGGGGTACGAGCAGTACTTC CAISVRGYEQYF TRBV10-3 many . TRBJ2-7
TGTGCCAGCAGCTTAGGACAGAACTATGGCTACACCTTC CASSLGQNYGYTF TRBV7-9 many . TRBJ1-2
TGTGCCAGCAGCTTACTATCCGGAGACACCTTC CASSLLSGDTF TRBV7-3 many . TRBJ1-2
TGTGCCAGCAGCTTGTTGACTAGCGGGGCAGATACGCAGTATTTT CASSLLTSGADTQYF TRBV5-4 . TRBD2 TRBJ2-3
TGTGCCAGCAGTGAAATGGGGGGGCAAGAAAAACTGTTTTTT CASSEMGGQEKLFF TRBV2 many . TRBJ1-4
TGTGCCATCAGTGAGTCGAAGGCTAGCGGGGTGATAGAGACCCAGTACTTC CAISESKASGVIETQYF TRBV10-3 many TRBD2 TRBJ2-5
TGTGCCAGCAGCGTGACAGCGAGAGGGTATAAAGAGACCCAGTACTTC CASSVTARGYKETQYF TRBV9 many . TRBJ2-5
TGTGCCAGCAGACCGGGAACTAAGCCCTACGAGCAGTACTTC CASRPGTKPYEQYF TRBV12-3/TRBV12-4 . . TRBJ2-7
TGTGCCAGCAGCTCTCCCGGGACAGTGAACACTGAAGCTTTCTTT CASSSPGTVNTEAFF TRBV13 few TRBD1 TRBJ1-1
TGCAGTGCTAGAGTGAACACTGAAGCTTTCTTT CSARVNTEAFF TRBV20-1 many . TRBJ1-1
TGTGCCAGCAGAGAGCGGGGAACAGATACGCAGTATTTT CASRERGTDTQYF TRBV6-1 many TRBD2 TRBJ2-3
TGTGCCAGCAGTTTAGCGGGGACCCAAGAGACCCAGTACTTC CASSLAGTQETQYF TRBV14 few TRBD2 TRBJ2-5
TGTGCCAGCAGTTTCCTCGGGTTCTCGAACACTGAAGCTTTCTTT CASSFLGFSNTEAFF TRBV28 few . TRBJ1-1
TGTGCCAGCAGCCAAGACAGGGTTAATCAGCCCCAGCATTTT CASSQDRVNQPQHF TRBV7-2 many TRBD1 TRBJ1-5
TGTGCCAGCAGCTTACAACCAGGGGAGTACGAGCAGTACTTC CASSLQPGEYEQYF TRBV7-3 . . TRBJ2-7
TGTGCCAGCAGAACGGGATCTTTACATGCCACTGAAGCTTTCTTT CASRTGSLHATEAFF TRBV12-3/TRBV12-4 many . TRBJ1-1
TGCAGCGGCGGGACACACGGAAACACCATATATTTT CSGGTHGNTIYF TRBV29-1 . . TRBJ1-3
TGTGCCAGCAGCCTAGGACACTTGAAAACTGAAGCTTTCTTT CASSLGHLKTEAFF TRBV5-5 . . TRBJ1-1
TGCGCCAGCAGCGGGACAGACCCGGACGAGCAGTACTTC CASSGTDPDEQYF TRBV5-1 many TRBD1 TRBJ2-7
TGTGCCAGCTCACCACCTGTCAGCACAGATACGCAGTATTTT CASSPPVSTDTQYF TRBV18 many . TRBJ2-3
TGCGCCAGCACACCGGAGGTTGGAATCCACCCAGGGGCCTATGGCTACACCTTC CASTPEVGIHPGAYGYTF TRBV5-1 . . TRBJ1-2
TGTGCCAGTAGTAACCGGTATGGCTACACCTTC CASSNRYGYTF TRBV19 . . TRBJ1-2
TGCAGCGTTGGAGGGACAGGGGGCAAGAACACTGAAGCTTTCTTT CSVGGTGGKNTEAFF TRBV29-1 many TRBD1 TRBJ1-1
TGTGCCTGGAGTATCGGTTCTGGGGCCAACGTCCTGACTTTC CAWSIGSGANVLTF TRBV30 few . TRBJ2-6
TGCGCCAGCAGCTTACAGGGGAAGGGCGAAAAACTGTTTTTT CASSLQGKGEKLFF TRBV5-1 . TRBD1 TRBJ1-4
TGTGCCAGCAGTTACTCCCCCCCGCGTACAGATACGCAGTATTTT CASSYSPPRTDTQYF TRBV6-5 many . TRBJ2-3
TGTGCCAGCAGCCCTACAGGGACCAATCAGCCCCAGCATTTT CASSPTGTNQPQHF TRBV9 many . TRBJ1-5
TGTGCCAGCAGCTTAGTTAGTGCGAGTGGCTACACCTTC CASSLVSASGYTF TRBV7-2 many . TRBJ1-2